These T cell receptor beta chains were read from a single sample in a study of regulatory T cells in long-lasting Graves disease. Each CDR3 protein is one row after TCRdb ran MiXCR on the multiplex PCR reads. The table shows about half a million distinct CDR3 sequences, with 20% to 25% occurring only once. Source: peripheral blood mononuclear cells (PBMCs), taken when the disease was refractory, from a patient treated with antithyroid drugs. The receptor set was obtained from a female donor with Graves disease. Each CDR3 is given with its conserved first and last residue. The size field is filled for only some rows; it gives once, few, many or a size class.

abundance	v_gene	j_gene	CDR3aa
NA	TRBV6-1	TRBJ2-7	CASSSRDNSYEQYF
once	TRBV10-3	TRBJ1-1	CAIMPGQGNTEAFF
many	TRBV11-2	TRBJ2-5	CASSLDWWETQYF
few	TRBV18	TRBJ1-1	CASSPEAGNTEAFF
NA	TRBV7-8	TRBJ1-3	CASSLGGMGNTIYF
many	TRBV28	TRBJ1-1	CASSFQNTEAFF
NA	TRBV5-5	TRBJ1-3	CASSFQAGSGNTIYF
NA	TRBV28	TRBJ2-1	CASSGLAGGQEGGDEQFF
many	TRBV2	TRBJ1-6	CASSDMGRNSPLHF
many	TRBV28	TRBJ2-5	CASRVGTGGRETQYF
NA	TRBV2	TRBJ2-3	CASRASAGADTQYF
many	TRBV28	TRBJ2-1	CASNDLAGSSYNEQFF
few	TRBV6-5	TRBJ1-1	CASSYSPALMNTEAFF
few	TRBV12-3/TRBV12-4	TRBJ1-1	CASRKEKGNRGLRPDTEAFF
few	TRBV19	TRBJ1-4	CASSMGPGEKLFF
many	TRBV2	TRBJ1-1	CASLRQIPEAFF
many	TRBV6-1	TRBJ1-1	CASRLNTEAFF
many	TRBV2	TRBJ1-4	CASSSDTSTNEKLFF
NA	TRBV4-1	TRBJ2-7	CASSQDGEGDSPYEQYF
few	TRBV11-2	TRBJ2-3	CASRPVGRGTQYF
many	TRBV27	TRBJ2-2	CASSLMNTGELFF
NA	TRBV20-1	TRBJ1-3	CSARDTGSGNTIYF
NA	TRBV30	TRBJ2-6	CAWSVGGANVLTF
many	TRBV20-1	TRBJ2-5	CSAGRRGETQYF
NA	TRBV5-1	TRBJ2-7	CASSPGTPGLASIEQYF
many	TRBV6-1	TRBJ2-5	CASRKADHQETQYF
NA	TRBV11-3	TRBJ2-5	CASSLGVAVETQYF
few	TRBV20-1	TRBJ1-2	CSAREGQYGYTF
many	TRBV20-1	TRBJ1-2	CSARDVRGDYGYTF
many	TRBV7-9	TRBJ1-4	CATPQGGEKLFF
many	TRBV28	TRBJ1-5	CASSYDGLSNQPQHF
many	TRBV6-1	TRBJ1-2	CASSRTGKPNYGYTF
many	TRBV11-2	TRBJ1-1	CASSLVMGNTEAFF
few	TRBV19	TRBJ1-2	CASSITGQDGYTF
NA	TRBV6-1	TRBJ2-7	CASTRGYEQYF
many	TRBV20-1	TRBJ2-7	CSANYGGLDEQYF
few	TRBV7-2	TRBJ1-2	CASSLFQDYGYTF
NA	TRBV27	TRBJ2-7	CASSFSLAGGLSYEQYF
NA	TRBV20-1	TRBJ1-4	CSARGTGAEEKLFF
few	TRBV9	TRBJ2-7	CASSVDIAGSAYEQYF
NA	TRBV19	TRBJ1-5	CASSRDTNQPQHF
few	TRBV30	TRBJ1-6	CAWGRDRDSPLHF
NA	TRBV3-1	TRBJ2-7	CASSPSGGGSSEQYF
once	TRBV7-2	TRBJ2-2	CASGLGGGALTGELFF
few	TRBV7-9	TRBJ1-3	CASSFGADRASGNTIYF
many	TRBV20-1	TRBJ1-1	CSATAWTGVNTEAFF
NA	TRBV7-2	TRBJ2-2	CASTSPSGGANTGELFF
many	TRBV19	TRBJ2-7	CASSSGEGYEQYF